Ten or more counts support the clone carrying this TCR beta chain. What it binds is unknown. Germline V gene data show CDR1 as SEHNR and CDR2 as FQNEAQ (reference sequence). CDR3 size: 13 residues. Trimming removed 5 bases at V and 6 bases at J, with 14 bases between. TCR beta CDR3 regions were amplified from RNA transcripts. When the TCR CDR3 underwent first-round RT-PCR, the HTBI primer set was used. Via MiXCR, TCRdb re-called the multiplex PCR reads, giving one row per CDR3 protein. The data show about 400,000 distinct CDR3 sequences, around an eighth seen once. Among ophthalmopathy patients, the Clinical Activity Score reached at least 3, the NOSPECS grade reached at least 4, and duration remained under 3 months. The sample comes from a study of T cells in Graves' hyperthyroidism and ophthalmopathy. Findings and limits, study-wide: For ophthalmopathy, model prediction preceded onset by a median about 6 months. The authors' 13 V-J model separated ophthalmopathy from stable hyperthyroidism.

This chain links TRBV7-9 with TRBJ2-7, with D possibly matching TRBD2 (5 bases). The material sequenced was blood. The TCR was taken from a man aged 45-60 years with Graves' ophthalmopathy. In DNA, the CDR3 is TGTGCCAGCAGCCCTACCGACGAGGGCGAGCAGTACTTC. Encoded protein: CASSPTDEGEQYF.